This T cell receptor beta chain was found in a study of cytomegalovirus exposure and HLA in healthy donors. CDR3 size: 15 residues. V lost 4 bases and J 7 bases, leaving 21 bases between the germline ends. Looked up from germline, CDR1 is GTSNPN and CDR2 is SVGIG (reference sequence). The PCR had 60 Vbeta and 13 Jbeta primers. Assay used: immunoSEQ multiplex PCR; TCRdb lists only in-frame clones, some missing. The table records 120,000 or so clones, about 80% of them present only once. On this clone itself: No antigen is known for it.

Study-level findings and limits: The authors reported that TCR beta sequences could predict HLA-A and HLA-B alleles. These predictions were accurate for most subjects in the first cohort. Testing in vitro showed a few CMV-associated chains specific for CMV antigens.

This chain joins TRBV30 and TRBJ2-3; tentative D call: TRBD2 (7 bases). Material for sequencing was PBMCs. The source is a man aged 25 to 40 in good health and CMV-seropositive. Here the CDR3 reads CAWTNNMGGGNTQYF. The DNA of the CDR3 is TGTGCCTGGACAAATAACATGGGGGGGGGCAATACGCAGTATTTT.